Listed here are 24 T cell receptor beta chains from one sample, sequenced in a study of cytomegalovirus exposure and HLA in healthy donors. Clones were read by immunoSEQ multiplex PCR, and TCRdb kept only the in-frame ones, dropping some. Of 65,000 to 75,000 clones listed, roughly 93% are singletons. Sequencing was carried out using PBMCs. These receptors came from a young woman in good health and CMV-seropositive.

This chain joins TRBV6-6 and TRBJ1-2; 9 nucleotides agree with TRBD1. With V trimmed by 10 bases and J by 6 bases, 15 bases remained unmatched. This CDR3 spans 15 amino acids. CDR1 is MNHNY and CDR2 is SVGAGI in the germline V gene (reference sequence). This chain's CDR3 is CATFLLNRGPDGYTF. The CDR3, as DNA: TGTGCCACCTTCCTGCTAAACAGGGGGCCGGATGGCTACACCTTC.

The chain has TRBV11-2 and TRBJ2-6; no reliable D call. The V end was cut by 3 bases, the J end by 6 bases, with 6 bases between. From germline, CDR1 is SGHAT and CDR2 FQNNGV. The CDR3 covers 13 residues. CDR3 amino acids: CASSLSQANVLTF. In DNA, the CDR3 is TGTGCCAGCAGCTTGAGCCAGGCCAACGTCCTGACTTTC.

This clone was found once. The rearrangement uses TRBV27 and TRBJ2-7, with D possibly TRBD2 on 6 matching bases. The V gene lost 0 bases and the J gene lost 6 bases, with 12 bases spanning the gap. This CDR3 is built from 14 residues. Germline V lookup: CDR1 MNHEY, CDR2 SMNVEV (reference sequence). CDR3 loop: CASSLSGFSGEQYF. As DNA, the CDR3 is TGTGCCAGCAGTTTATCGGGGTTTAGCGGCGAGCAGTACTTC.

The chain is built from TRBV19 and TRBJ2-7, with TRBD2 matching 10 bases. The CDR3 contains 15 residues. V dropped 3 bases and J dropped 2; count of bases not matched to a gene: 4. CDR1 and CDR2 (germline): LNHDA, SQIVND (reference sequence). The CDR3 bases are TGTGCCAGTAGTATGGTACTAGCGGGACCCTACGAGCAGTACTTC. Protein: CASSMVLAGPYEQYF.

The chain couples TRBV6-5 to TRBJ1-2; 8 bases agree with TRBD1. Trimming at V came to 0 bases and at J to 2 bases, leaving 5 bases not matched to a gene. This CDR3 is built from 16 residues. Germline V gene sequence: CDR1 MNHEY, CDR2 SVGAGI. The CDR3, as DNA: TGTGCCAGCAGTTACTCTGGACAGGGTTTCAACTATGGCTACACCTTC. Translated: CASSYSGQGFNYGYTF.

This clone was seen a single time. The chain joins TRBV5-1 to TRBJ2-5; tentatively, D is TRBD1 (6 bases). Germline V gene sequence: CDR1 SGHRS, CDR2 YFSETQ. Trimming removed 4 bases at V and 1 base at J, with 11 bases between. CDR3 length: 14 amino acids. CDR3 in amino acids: CASSPGQSQETQYF. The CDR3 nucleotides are TGCGCCAGCAGCCCCGGACAGTCCCAAGAGACCCAGTACTTC. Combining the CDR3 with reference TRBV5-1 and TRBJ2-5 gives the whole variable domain KAGVTQTPRYLIKTRGQQVTLSCSPISGHRSVSWYQQTPGQGLQFLFEYFSETQRNKGNFPGRFSGRQFSNSRSEMNVSTLELGDSALYLCASSPGQSQETQYFGPGTRLLVL.

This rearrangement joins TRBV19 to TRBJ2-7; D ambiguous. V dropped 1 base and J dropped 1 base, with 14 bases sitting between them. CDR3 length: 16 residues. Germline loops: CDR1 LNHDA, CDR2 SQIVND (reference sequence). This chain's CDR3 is CASSIAPYRSSYEQYF. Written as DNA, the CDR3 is TGTGCCAGTAGTATAGCCCCCTACAGAAGTTCCTACGAGCAGTACTTC.

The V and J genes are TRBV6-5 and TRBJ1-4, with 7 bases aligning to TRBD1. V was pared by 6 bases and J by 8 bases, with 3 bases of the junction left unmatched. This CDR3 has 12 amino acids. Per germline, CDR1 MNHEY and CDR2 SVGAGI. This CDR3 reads CASRTTGEKLFF. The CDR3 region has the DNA TGTGCCAGCAGGACGACAGGGGAAAAACTGTTTTTT.

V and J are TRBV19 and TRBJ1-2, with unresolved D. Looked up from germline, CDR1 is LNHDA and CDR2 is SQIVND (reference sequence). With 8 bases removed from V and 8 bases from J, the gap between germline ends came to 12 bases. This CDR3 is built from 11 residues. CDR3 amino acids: CASGAVWGYTF. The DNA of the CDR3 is TGTGCCAGTGGAGCCGTTTGGGGCTACACCTTC.

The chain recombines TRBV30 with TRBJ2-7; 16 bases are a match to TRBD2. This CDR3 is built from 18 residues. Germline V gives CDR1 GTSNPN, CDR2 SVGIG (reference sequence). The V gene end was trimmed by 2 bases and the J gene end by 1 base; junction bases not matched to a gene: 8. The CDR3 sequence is CAWSLRRGLAGGSYEQYF. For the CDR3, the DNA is TGTGCCTGGAGTCTCAGGCGGGGACTAGCGGGAGGGTCCTACGAGCAGTACTTC.

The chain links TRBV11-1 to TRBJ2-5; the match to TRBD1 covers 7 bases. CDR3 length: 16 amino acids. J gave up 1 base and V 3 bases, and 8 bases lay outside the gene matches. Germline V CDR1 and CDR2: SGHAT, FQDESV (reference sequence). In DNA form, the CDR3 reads TGTGCCAGCAGCTTGGGACAGTTAAGCTCCCAAGAGACCCAGTACTTC. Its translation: CASSLGQLSSQETQYF.

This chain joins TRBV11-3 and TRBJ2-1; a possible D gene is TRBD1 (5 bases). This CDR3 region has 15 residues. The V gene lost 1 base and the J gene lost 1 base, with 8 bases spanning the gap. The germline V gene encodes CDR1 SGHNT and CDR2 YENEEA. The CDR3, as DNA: TGTGCCAGCAGCTTAGGGGGCCCTTCCTACAATGAGCAGTTCTTC. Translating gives CASSLGGPSYNEQFF.

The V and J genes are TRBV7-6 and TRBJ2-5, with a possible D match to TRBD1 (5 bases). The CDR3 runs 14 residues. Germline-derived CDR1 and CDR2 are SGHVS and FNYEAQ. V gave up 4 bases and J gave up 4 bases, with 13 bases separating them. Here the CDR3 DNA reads TGTGCCAGCAGCTCAACAGGTCGAGGAGAGACCCAGTACTTC. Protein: CASSSTGRGETQYF.

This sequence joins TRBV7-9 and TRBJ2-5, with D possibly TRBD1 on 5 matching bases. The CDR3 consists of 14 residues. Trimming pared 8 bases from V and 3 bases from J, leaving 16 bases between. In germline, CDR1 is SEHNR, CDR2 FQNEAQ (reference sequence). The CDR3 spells CASLRLGREETQYF. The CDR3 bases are TGTGCCAGCCTTAGATTGGGCAGGGAAGAGACCCAGTACTTC.

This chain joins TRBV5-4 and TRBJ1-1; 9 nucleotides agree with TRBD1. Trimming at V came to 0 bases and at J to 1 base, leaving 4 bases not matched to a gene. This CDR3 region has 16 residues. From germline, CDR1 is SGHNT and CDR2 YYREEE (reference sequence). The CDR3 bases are TGTGCCAGCAGCTTGGACAGGGGGCGTAGGAACACTGAAGCTTTCTTT. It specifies CASSLDRGRRNTEAFF.

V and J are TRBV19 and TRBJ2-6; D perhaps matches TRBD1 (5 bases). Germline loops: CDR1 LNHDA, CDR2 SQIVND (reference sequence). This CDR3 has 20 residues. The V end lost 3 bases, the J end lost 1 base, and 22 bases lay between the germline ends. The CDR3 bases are TGTGCCAGTAGTATCGTAACGTCCGGCAGGGCTAGATCTGGGGCCAACGTCCTGACTTTC. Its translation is CASSIVTSGRARSGANVLTF.

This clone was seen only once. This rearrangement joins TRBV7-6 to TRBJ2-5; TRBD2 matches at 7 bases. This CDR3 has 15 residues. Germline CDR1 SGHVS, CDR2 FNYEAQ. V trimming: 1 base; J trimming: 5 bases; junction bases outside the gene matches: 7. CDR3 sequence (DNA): TGTGCCAGCAGCTTAGTGGCGGGAGTCCCTGAGACCCAGTACTTC. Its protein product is CASSLVAGVPETQYF.

The CDR3 spells CASSLTATDTQYF. CDR3 nucleotide sequence: TGTGCCAGCAGTTTAACAGCCACAGATACGCAGTATTTT. The chain links TRBV28 to TRBJ2-3; D uncertain. V lost 2 bases, J lost 2 bases, and 5 bases lay in between. Germline assignment: CDR1 MDHEN and CDR2 SYDVKM. The CDR3 has 13 residues. Together with reference TRBV28 and TRBJ2-3, the CDR3 gives the full variable domain: DVKVTQSSRYLVKRTGEKVFLECVQDMDHENMFWYRQDPGLGLRLIYFSYDVKMKEKGDIPEGYSVSREKKERFSLILESASTNQTSMYLCASSLTATDTQYFGPGTRLTVL.

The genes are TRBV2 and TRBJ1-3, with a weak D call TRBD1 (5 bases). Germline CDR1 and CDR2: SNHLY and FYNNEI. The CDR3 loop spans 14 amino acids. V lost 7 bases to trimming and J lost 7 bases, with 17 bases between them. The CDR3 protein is CASIYTGLGNTIYF. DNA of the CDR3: TGTGCCAGCATCTATACAGGTCTGGGGAACACCATATATTTT.

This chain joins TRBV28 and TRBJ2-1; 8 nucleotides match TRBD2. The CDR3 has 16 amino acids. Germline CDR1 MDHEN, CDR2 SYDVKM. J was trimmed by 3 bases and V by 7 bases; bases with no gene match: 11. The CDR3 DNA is TGTGCCAGCATCCAGGCGGGGCGGGAGGACTACAATGAGCAGTTCTTC. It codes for CASIQAGREDYNEQFF.

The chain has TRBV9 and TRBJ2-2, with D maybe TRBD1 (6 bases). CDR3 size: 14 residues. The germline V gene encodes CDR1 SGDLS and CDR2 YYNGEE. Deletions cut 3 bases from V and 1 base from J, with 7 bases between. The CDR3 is CASSGTVNTGELFF. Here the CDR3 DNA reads TGTGCCAGCAGCGGGACAGTGAACACCGGGGAGCTGTTTTTT.

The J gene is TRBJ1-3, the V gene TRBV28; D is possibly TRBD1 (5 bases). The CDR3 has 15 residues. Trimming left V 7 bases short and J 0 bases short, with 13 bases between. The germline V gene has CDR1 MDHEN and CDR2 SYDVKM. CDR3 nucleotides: TGTGCCAGCAAACTGGGGGGGGGCTCTGGAAACACCATATATTTT. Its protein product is CASKLGGGSGNTIYF.

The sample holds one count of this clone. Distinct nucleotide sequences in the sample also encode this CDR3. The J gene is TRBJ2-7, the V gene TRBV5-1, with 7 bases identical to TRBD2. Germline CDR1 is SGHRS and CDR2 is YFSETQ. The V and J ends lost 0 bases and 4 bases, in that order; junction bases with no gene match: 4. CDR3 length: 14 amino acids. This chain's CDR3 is CASSLGTGGYEQYF. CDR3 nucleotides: TGCGCCAGCAGCTTGGGGACCGGGGGGTACGAGCAGTACTTC.

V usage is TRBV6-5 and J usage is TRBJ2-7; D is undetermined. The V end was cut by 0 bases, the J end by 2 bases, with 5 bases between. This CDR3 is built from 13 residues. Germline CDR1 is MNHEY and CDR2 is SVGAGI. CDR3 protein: CASSYSRTYEQYF. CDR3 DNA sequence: TGTGCCAGCAGTTACTCGAGAACCTACGAGCAGTACTTC.